A single sample is the source of the 16 T cell receptor beta chains below, sequenced in a study of blood T cell repertoires in COVID-19. Profiled with immunoSEQ multiplex PCR; TCRdb holds only in-frame clones, not every one. This table has 200,000 to 250,000 clones, 88% appearing once. The sample was peripheral blood. The receptors come from a woman in her fifties or sixties with acute or convalescent COVID-19.

V is TRBV7-8 and J is TRBJ2-1; 11 bases line up with TRBD2. Germline V CDR1 and CDR2: SGHVS, FQNEAQ. V lost 1 base and J lost 0; bases outside the gene matches: 11. The length of the CDR3 is 20 residues. The CDR3 nucleotides are TGTGCCAGCAGCTTAGGAGTTTTAGCGGGAGGGGGGAGCTCCTACAATGAGCAGTTCTTC. Amino acids: CASSLGVLAGGGSSYNEQFF.

The gene calls are TRBV15 and TRBJ2-3, with 11 bases lining up with TRBD2. The ends lost 6 bases at V and 5 bases at J; junction bases unmatched: 4. The CDR3 runs 14 residues. The germline CDR1 and CDR2 sequences are LNHNV and YYDKDF (reference sequence). The chain's CDR3 is CATSPGLAEDTQYF. DNA for the CDR3: TGTGCCACCAGTCCGGGACTAGCGGAAGATACGCAGTATTTT.

The V call is TRBV25-1, the J call TRBJ2-1, with D possibly matching TRBD2 (5 bases). The germline CDR1 and CDR2 sequences are MGHDK and SYGVNS. V lost 4 bases and J lost 0, with 13 bases in between. The CDR3 length is 16 residues. CDR3 sequence reads: CASSVLEGISYNEQFF. CDR3 bases: TGTGCCAGCAGTGTACTTGAGGGAATCTCCTACAATGAGCAGTTCTTC.

This chain joins TRBV2 and TRBJ1-1, with TRBD1 identical over 8 bases. The CDR3 runs to 16 residues. CDR1 and CDR2 from the germline V gene are SNHLY and FYNNEI. J lost 0 bases, V lost 4 bases, and 7 bases had no gene match. CDR3 amino acids: CASSGTGSGMNTEAFF. In DNA form, the CDR3 reads TGTGCCAGCAGTGGGACAGGGAGCGGAATGAACACTGAAGCTTTCTTT.

This chain connects TRBV3-1 (or the pseudogene TRBV3-2) to TRBJ2-3, with 15 bases aligning to TRBD2. The V and J ends lost 4 bases and 0 bases, in that order; junction bases with no gene match: 5. Germline values: CDR1 LGHDT, CDR2 YNNKEL (reference sequence). The CDR3 has 18 residues. The CDR3 reads CASSRGLAGGASTDTQYF. Written as DNA, the CDR3 is TGTGCCAGCAGCCGTGGACTAGCGGGGGGGGCTAGCACAGATACGCAGTATTTT.

This clone appeared a few times. V gene TRBV7-2 combines with J gene TRBJ2-2; D uncertain. There are 13 residues in the CDR3. Per the germline V gene, CDR1 is SGHTA and CDR2 is FQGNSA. Trimming pared 5 bases from V and 5 bases from J, leaving 9 bases between. The CDR3 here is CASSPSRTGELFF. The CDR3 DNA follows: TGTGCCAGCAGCCCAAGCCGGACCGGGGAGCTGTTTTTT. Full variable domain (missing parts from reference TRBV7-2 and TRBJ2-2): GAGVSQSPSNKVTEKGKDVELRCDPISGHTALYWYRQSLGQGLEFLIYFQGNSAPDKSGLPSDRFSAERTGGSVSTLTIQRTQQEDSAVYLCASSPSRTGELFFGEGSRLTVL.

This chain links TRBV7-9 with TRBJ1-2; 11 bases match TRBD1. Germline V lookup: CDR1 SEHNR, CDR2 FQNEAQ (reference sequence). This CDR3 comprises 15 residues. V was pared by 3 bases and J by 5 bases, with 5 bases of the junction left unmatched. CDR3 in DNA: TGTGCCAGCAGCTTTCGGACAGGGGGCCTGTATGGCTACACCTTC. It is translated as CASSFRTGGLYGYTF.

This clone has more than one count but fewer than ten. This chain uses TRBV4-2 with TRBJ2-7, with TRBD2 matching 9 bases. Germline assignment: CDR1 LGHNA and CDR2 YNFKEQ. V dropped 1 base and J dropped 4; count of bases not matched to a gene: 5. The CDR3 sequence is 15 residues long. Written as DNA, the CDR3 is TGTGCCAGCAGCCAAGTGGCTAGCGGGGATTACGAGCAGTACTTC. This codes for CASSQVASGDYEQYF.

The V call is TRBV19, the J call TRBJ2-3; maybe TRBD2 (6 bases). The CDR3 length is 15 residues. Germline V gene sequence: CDR1 LNHDA, CDR2 SQIVND (reference sequence). V gave up 4 bases and J gave up 2 bases, with 13 bases separating them. The CDR3 region is CASSTYSGNTDTQYF. CDR3 nucleotide sequence: TGTGCCAGTAGTACCTATAGCGGAAACACAGATACGCAGTATTTT.

The V gene is TRBV5-1, the J gene TRBJ2-3; tentatively, D is TRBD1 (5 bases). CDR3 length: 14 amino acids. V lost 0 bases, J lost 2 bases, and 7 bases lay in between. Germline loops: CDR1 SGHRS, CDR2 YFSETQ. The CDR3 reads CASSLARVTDTQYF. The CDR3 DNA is TGCGCCAGCAGCTTGGCCAGGGTCACAGATACGCAGTATTTT. Variable domain in full (rest from reference TRBV5-1 and TRBJ2-3): KAGVTQTPRYLIKTRGQQVTLSCSPISGHRSVSWYQQTPGQGLQFLFEYFSETQRNKGNFPGRFSGRQFSNSRSEMNVSTLELGDSALYLCASSLARVTDTQYFGPGTRLTVL.

The chain combines TRBV6-2 or TRBV6-3 with TRBJ2-5, with 10 bases aligning to TRBD2. V dropped 6 bases and J dropped 4; count of bases not matched to a gene: 5. CDR3 length: 14 amino acids. The V gene's germline CDR1 is MNHEY and CDR2 SVGEGT. The CDR3 region has the DNA TGTGCCAGCAGCCCCCGACTAGCGGGAGAGACCCAGTACTTC. Protein product: CASSPRLAGETQYF.

The chain carries TRBV5-1 and TRBJ1-2, with TRBD1 identical over 10 bases. This CDR3 spans 16 amino acids. Germline CDR1 SGHRS, CDR2 YFSETQ. With 5 bases clipped from V and 8 bases from J, the junction kept 15 bases outside the gene matches. In DNA, the CDR3 is TGCGCCAGCAGAATGACCGCCGGGACAGGGGTTGAGGGCTACACCTTC. This encodes CASRMTAGTGVEGYTF.

A few counts support this clone. The chain links TRBV4-3 to TRBJ1-1; D is possibly TRBD1 (5 bases). CDR1 is LGHNA, CDR2 YSLEER, per germline. The V end lost 1 base, the J end lost 5 bases, and 11 bases lay between the germline ends. This CDR3 region has 14 residues. CDR3 nucleotide sequence: TGCGCCAGCAGCCAAGGGCGGGGGGGAACTGAAGCTTTCTTT. It specifies CASSQGRGGTEAFF.

This clone was counted between two and nine times. The chain has TRBV29-1 and TRBJ2-5; 9 bases line up with TRBD2. V shed 2 bases, J shed 0 bases, and the junction held 10 bases outside the gene matches. Looked up from germline, CDR1 is SQVTM and CDR2 is ANQGSEA. This CDR3 spans 17 amino acids. The CDR3 here is CSVEPSGAGGYQETQYF. The CDR3, as DNA: TGCAGCGTTGAACCCTCTGGCGCGGGAGGGTACCAAGAGACCCAGTACTTC.

V is TRBV7-6 and J is TRBJ1-5; 8 bases are a match to TRBD1. Germline CDR1 SGHVS, CDR2 FNYEAQ. V trimming: 5 bases; J trimming: 7 bases; junction bases outside the gene matches: 10. The CDR3 loop spans 15 amino acids. The chain's CDR3 is CASSLRTGREQPQHF. In nucleotides, the CDR3 is TGTGCCAGCAGCCTGAGGACAGGGCGAGAGCAGCCCCAGCATTTT.

CDR3 amino acids: CASSPSGAPYEQYF. CDR3 nucleotides: TGTGCCAGCAGTCCTAGCGGGGCCCCCTACGAGCAGTACTTC. This chain connects TRBV2 to TRBJ2-7; TRBD2 aligns across 9 bases. Germline assignment: CDR1 SNHLY and CDR2 FYNNEI. With 5 bases clipped from V and 2 bases from J, the junction kept 4 bases outside the gene matches. The CDR3 runs 14 residues.